This TCR beta chain stems from a study of OX40 agonist ivuxolimab in advanced cancers. As for the study more broadly: The costimulatory receptor OX40 (CD134) was targeted by ivuxolimab, a fully human IgG2 agonistic monoclonal antibody. The dose-escalation cohort was approximately 83% male with a mean age of about 54 years, ranging from roughly 20 to 80. Intravenous ivuxolimab was administered to patients every 2 weeks at six dose levels: 0.01, 0.1, 0.3, 1.5, 3 and 10 mg/kg. The paper covers the monotherapy dose-escalation part of the phase I ivuxolimab trial, which included N ≈ 57 patients. Patients were allowed to have had prior anti-PD-1, anti-PD-L1 or anti-CTLA-4 therapy, and approximately 40% of the dose-escalation patients had been treated with checkpoint inhibitors. Peripheral TCRbeta sequencing was intended to test whether TCR sequence diversity was altered and clonal T-cell expansion was caused by ivuxolimab. Among the roughly 52 dose-escalation patients, around 19 had hepatocellular carcinoma, about 15 melanoma, 9 renal cell carcinoma and 9 head and neck cancer. Partial responses occurred in three dose-escalation patients, of whom one had hepatocellular carcinoma and two had cutaneous melanoma.

Concerning this clone: Its antigen specificity is not known. Base qualities are not provided; no much larger clone lies one nucleotide away.

Here is what the overall study found, with its caveats: After ivuxolimab, expanded clones were on average more numerous among CD8+ T cells than among CD4+ T cells. At doses of 0.1 to 3.0 mg/kg, clonal expansion of both CD4+ and CD8+ blood T cells was observed from baseline to week 6. In the 0.1-3.0 mg/kg groups, partial responders were among the patients with the lowest normalized peripheral clonal expansion, particularly in CD8+ T cells. Low levels of normalized T-cell clonal expansion were also seen in some nonresponding patients. The antigen specificity of the clonally expanded peripheral T cells was not determined.

Patients with a history of autoimmune disease or receiving systemic immunosuppression were excluded from the trial. Peripheral blood for TCR sequencing was collected from all dose cohorts at baseline, on cycle 4 day 1, and on cycle 7 day 1. Samples came from an open-label, multicenter, first-in-human phase I dose-escalation trial of ivuxolimab. Adults with locally advanced or metastatic melanoma, renal cell, hepatocellular, or head and neck squamous cell carcinoma were enrolled in the trial. CD4+ and CD8+ T cells were sorted separately from peripheral blood before TCR sequencing. To sequence the TCRbeta CDR3 region, genomic DNA was isolated from the sorted cells. TCRbeta CDR3 regions were sequenced using the immunoSEQ Assay. In its TCRdb copy, this immuneACCESS table keeps in-frame sequences only and misses some clones. Where compared with another copy, unresolved V genes explain less than half of these, and the others have no known cause. The table for this sample lists some 29,000 clones; around 90% of them were counted only once. About 9.4% of the sample comes from the top ten.

The junction carries 9 bases between V and J, which are trimmed by 5 bases and 1 base respectively. Looking up the germline V gene yields CDR1 MNHEY and CDR2 SVGAGI. The CDR3 measures 13 amino acids from cysteine to phenylalanine. This entry keeps only the CDR3 DNA: 39 bases, framed from base 1. This specimen consisted of CD4+ or CD8+ T cells sorted from blood, obtained in a trial of the OX40 agonist ivuxolimab. This sequence uses TRBV6-5 and TRBJ2-7, with TRBD2 tentatively as D gene (6 bases match). The origin of this receptor is an adult with an advanced solid tumor such as melanoma, head and neck, liver or kidney cancer. The DNA sequence reads TGTGCCAGCAGTGCAGGACTATCCTACGAGCAGTACTTC. This gives the protein CASSAGLSYEQYF.